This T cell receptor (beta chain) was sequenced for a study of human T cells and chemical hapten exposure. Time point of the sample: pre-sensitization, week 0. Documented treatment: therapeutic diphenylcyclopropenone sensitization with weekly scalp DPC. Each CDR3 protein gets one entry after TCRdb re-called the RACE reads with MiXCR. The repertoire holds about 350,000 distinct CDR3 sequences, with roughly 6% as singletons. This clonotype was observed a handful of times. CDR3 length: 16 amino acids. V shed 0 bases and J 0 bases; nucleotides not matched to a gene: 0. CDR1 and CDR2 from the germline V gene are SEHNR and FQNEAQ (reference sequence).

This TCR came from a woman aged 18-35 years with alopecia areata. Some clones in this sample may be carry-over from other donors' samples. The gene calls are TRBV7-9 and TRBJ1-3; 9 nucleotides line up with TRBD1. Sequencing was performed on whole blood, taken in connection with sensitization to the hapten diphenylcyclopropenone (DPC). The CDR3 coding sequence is TGTGCCAGCAGCTTAGCGACAGGGGGCTCTGGAAACACCATATATTTT. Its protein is CASSLATGGSGNTIYF. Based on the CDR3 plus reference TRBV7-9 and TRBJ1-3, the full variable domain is DTGVSQNPRHKITKRGQNVTFRCDPISEHNRLYWYRQTLGQGPEFLTYFQNEAQLEKSRLLSDRFSAERPKGSFSTLEIQRTEQGDSAMYLCASSLATGGSGNTIYFGEGSWLTVV.